This T cell receptor beta chain was sequenced for a study of immune evolution from preneoplasia to lung adenocarcinoma. This table comes from immunoSEQ multiplex PCR, and its TCRdb copy is limited to in-frame clones, with some not included. The repertoire consists of 8,500 to 13,000 clones, with around 82% occurring once and the leading ten covering 1.7%. The CDR3 extends over 15 amino acids. The V and J ends lost 4 bases and 4 bases, in that order; junction bases with no gene match: 8. The germline V gene encodes CDR1 LNHNV and CDR2 YYDKDF (reference sequence). Sequenced material: FFPE minimally invasive lung adenocarcinoma tissue. The chain is built from TRBV15 and TRBJ1-2, with 8 bases aligning to TRBD1. This receptor was taken from a person aged 70 to 79 with lung adenocarcinoma. For the CDR3, the DNA is TGTGCCACCAGCAACGACAGGGGTGGACTCTATGGCTACACCTTC. Translation: CATSNDRGGLYGYTF.